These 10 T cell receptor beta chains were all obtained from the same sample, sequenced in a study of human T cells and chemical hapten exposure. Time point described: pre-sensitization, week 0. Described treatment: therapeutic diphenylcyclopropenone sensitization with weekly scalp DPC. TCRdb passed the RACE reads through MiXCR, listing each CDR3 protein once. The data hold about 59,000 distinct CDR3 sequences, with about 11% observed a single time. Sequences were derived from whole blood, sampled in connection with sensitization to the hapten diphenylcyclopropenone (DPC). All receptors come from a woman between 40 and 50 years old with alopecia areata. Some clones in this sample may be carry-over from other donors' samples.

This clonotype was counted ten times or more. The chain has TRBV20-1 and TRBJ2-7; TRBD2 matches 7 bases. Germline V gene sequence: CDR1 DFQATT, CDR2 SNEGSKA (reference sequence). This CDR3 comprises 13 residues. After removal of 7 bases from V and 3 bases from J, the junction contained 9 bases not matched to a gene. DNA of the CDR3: TGCAGTGTCCATAGCGGGTTCAACTACGAGCAGTACTTC. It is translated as CSVHSGFNYEQYF.

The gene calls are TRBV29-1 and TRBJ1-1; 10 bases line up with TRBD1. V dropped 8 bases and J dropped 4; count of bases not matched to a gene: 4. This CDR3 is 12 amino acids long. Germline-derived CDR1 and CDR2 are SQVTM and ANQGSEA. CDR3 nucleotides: TGCAGCTCTAGGACAGGGGGCACTGAAGCTTTCTTT. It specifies CSSRTGGTEAFF.

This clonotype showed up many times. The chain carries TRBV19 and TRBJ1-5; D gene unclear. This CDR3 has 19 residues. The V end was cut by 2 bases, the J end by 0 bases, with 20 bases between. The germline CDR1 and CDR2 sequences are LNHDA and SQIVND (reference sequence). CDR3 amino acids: CASSISLNISIYSNQPQHF. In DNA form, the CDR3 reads TGTGCCAGTAGTATAAGTCTCAACATCAGCATCTATAGCAATCAGCCCCAGCATTTT.

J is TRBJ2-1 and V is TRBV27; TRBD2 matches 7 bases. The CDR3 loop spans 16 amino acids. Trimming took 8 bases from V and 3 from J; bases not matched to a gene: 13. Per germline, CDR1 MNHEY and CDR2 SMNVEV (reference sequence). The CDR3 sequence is CASGGSLAGVYNEQFF. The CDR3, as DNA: TGTGCCAGCGGGGGATCCCTGGCGGGGGTCTACAATGAGCAGTTCTTC.

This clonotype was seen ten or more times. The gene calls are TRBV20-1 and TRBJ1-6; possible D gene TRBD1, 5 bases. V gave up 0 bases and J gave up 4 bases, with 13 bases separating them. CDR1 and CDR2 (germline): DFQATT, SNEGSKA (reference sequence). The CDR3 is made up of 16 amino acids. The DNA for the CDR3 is TGCAGTGCTAGAGATAGAGGGGCTACTTATAATTCACCCCTCCACTTT. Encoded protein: CSARDRGATYNSPLHF.

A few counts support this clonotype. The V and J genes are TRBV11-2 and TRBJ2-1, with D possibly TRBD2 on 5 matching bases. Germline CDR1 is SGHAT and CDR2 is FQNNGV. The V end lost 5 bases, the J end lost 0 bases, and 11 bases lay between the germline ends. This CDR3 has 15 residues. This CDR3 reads CASSGWRSSYNEQFF. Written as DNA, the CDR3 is TGTGCCAGCAGCGGGTGGAGGAGCTCCTACAATGAGCAGTTCTTC.

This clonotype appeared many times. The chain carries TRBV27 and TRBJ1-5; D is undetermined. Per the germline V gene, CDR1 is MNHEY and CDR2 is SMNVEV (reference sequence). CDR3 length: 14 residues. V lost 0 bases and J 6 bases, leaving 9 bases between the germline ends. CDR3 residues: CASSLSGWGQPQHF. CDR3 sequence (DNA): TGTGCCAGCAGTTTATCGGGTTGGGGTCAGCCCCAGCATTTT.

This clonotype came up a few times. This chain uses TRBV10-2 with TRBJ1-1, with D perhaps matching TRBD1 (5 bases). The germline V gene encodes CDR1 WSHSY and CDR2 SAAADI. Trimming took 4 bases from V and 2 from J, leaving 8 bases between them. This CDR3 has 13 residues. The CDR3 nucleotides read TGCGCCAGCAGTGTCAGGGCCAACACTGAAGCTTTCTTT. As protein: CASSVRANTEAFF.

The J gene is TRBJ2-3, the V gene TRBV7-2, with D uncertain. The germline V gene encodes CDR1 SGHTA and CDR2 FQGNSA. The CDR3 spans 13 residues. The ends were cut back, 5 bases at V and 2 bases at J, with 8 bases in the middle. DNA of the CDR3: TGTGCCAGCAGCCCGGTCTTCACAGATACGCAGTATTTT. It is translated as CASSPVFTDTQYF.

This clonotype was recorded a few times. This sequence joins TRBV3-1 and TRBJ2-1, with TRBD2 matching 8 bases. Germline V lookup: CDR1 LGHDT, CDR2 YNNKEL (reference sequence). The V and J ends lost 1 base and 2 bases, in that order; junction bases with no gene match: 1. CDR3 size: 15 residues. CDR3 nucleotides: TGTGCCAGCAGCCAAGGGGGACTAGCCTACAATGAGCAGTTCTTC. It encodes CASSQGGLAYNEQFF.